This T cell receptor beta chain is from a study of blood T cells in healthy people across ages. It was with a sample-barcoded 5' primer and a J-beta primer mix that a second PCR of about 7 to 12 cycles was run. MiXCR was run by TCRdb on the 5' RACE reads, yielding one entry per CDR3 protein. The sample gives about a million distinct CDR3 sequences, about 51% of which show up once; 20% to 25% is in the top ten. With 4 bases clipped from V and 0 bases from J, the junction kept 5 bases outside the gene matches. Germline lookup yields CDR1 SQVTM and CDR2 ANQGSEA. CDR3 size: 14 residues. This clonotype was counted ten times or more.

The chain joins TRBV29-1 to TRBJ2-5; 7 nucleotides line up with TRBD1. The sequence was collected from a woman in her sixties in good health. Source material: blood. CDR3 coding DNA: TGCAGCGTTGTCTCAGGGGGATACCAAGAGACCCAGTACTTC. It translates to CSVVSGGYQETQYF.